This is a list of T cell receptor beta chains from one sample in a study of regulatory T cells in long-lasting Graves disease. MiXCR was run by TCRdb on the multiplex PCR reads, yielding one entry per CDR3 protein. The sample includes 620,000 or so distinct CDR3 sequences, less than 20% of them seen just once. These data were likewise used in another study, on T cells in Graves' hyperthyroidism and ophthalmopathy.

The source material was peripheral blood mononuclear cells (PBMCs), sampled at new diagnosis, from a patient treated with antithyroid drugs. These receptors all stem from a woman in her twenties or thirties with Graves disease. Each CDR3 is given with its conserved first and last residue. Each record gives: CDR3 protein, V gene, D gene. The D gene is left open where the match is weak.

CDR3 protein: CATSESPGQGGYEQYF; V gene: TRBV24-1; D gene: TRBD1
CDR3 protein: CATSETSTSGNNEQFF; V gene: TRBV24-1; D gene: TRBD2
CDR3 protein: CASSLDLRGANGYTF; V gene: TRBV19; D gene: NA
CDR3 protein: CASSLGGRGDEQFF; V gene: TRBV11-3; D gene: NA
CDR3 protein: CASSVKHSGAHTEAFF; V gene: TRBV9; D gene: NA
CDR3 protein: CASSLFRLSPDNQPQHF; V gene: TRBV28; D gene: NA
CDR3 protein: CATSAGGYEQYF; V gene: TRBV27; D gene: NA
CDR3 protein: CSVSRGPNTEAFF; V gene: TRBV29-1; D gene: TRBD1
CDR3 protein: CASSPGGTGYNEQFF; V gene: TRBV7-3; D gene: NA
CDR3 protein: CASVQQETQYF; V gene: TRBV6-1; D gene: NA
CDR3 protein: CSVEGVSGKRTDTQYF; V gene: TRBV29-1; D gene: TRBD2
CDR3 protein: CASSEFQTGEKLFF; V gene: TRBV2; D gene: NA
CDR3 protein: CASSRGGSYEQYF; V gene: TRBV6-2/TRBV6-3; D gene: TRBD2
CDR3 protein: CASREGHRNQPQHF; V gene: TRBV28; D gene: NA
CDR3 protein: CSALRDSSYEQYF; V gene: TRBV20-1; D gene: TRBD1
CDR3 protein: CSALDWAGNYGYTF; V gene: TRBV20-1; D gene: NA
CDR3 protein: CASSLASLGGTETQYF; V gene: TRBV11-2; D gene: NA
CDR3 protein: CASSDGEGASEQYF; V gene: TRBV13; D gene: NA
CDR3 protein: CASSPWVGYEVSYEQYF; V gene: TRBV11-2; D gene: NA
CDR3 protein: CASGQGALADTQYF; V gene: TRBV6-1; D gene: NA
CDR3 protein: CASGPPLVLFF; V gene: TRBV2; D gene: NA
CDR3 protein: CASSQPWNQPQHF; V gene: TRBV28; D gene: NA
CDR3 protein: CAIKPGRGSTDTEAFF; V gene: TRBV10-3; D gene: NA
CDR3 protein: CASSNNPGEGPLHF; V gene: TRBV7-3; D gene: NA
CDR3 protein: CATSRGLVTGGDYEQYF; V gene: TRBV15; D gene: TRBD1
CDR3 protein: CASNHGLASYNEQFF; V gene: TRBV12-3/TRBV12-4; D gene: TRBD2
CDR3 protein: CASRNWVSNEKLFF; V gene: TRBV28; D gene: NA
CDR3 protein: CASSPIMDRRNEQFF; V gene: TRBV28; D gene: TRBD1
CDR3 protein: CASSDGGHSSGNTIYF; V gene: TRBV2; D gene: NA